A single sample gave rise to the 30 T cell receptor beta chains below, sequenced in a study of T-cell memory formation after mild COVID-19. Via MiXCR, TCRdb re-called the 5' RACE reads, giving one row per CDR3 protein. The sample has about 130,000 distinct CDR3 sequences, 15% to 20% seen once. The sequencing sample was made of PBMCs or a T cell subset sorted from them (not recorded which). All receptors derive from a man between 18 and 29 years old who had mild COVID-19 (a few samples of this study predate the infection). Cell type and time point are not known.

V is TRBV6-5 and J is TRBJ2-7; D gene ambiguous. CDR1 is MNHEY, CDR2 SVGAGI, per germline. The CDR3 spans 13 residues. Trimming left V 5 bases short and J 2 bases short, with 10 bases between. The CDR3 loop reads CASSGPQTYEQYF. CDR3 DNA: TGTGCCAGCAGTGGACCGCAGACCTACGAGCAGTACTTC.

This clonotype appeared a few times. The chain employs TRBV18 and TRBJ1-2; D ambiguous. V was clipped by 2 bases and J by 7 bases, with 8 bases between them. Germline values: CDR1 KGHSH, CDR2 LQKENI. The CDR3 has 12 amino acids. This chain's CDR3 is CASSPFLRGYTF. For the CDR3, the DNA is TGTGCCAGCTCACCATTCTTGCGTGGCTACACCTTC.

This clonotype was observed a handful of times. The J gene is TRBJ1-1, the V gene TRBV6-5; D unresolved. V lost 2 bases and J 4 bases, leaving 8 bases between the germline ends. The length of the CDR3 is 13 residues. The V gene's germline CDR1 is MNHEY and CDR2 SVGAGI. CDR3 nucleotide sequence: TGTGCCAGCAGTTACCCTCTGAGCACTGAAGCTTTCTTT. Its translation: CASSYPLSTEAFF.

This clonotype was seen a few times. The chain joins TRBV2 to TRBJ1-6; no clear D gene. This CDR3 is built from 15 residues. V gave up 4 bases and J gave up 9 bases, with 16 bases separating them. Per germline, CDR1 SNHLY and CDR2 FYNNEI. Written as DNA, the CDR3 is TGTGCCAGCAGTGGACCGGGAAACTATGCTTCACCCCTCCACTTT. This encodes CASSGPGNYASPLHF.

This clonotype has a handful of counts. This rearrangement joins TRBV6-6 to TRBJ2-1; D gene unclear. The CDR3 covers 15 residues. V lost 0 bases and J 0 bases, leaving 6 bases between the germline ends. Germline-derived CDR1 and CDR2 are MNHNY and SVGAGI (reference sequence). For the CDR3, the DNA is TGTGCCAGCAGTTACTCCGACTCCTCCTACAATGAGCAGTTCTTC. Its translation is CASSYSDSSYNEQFF.

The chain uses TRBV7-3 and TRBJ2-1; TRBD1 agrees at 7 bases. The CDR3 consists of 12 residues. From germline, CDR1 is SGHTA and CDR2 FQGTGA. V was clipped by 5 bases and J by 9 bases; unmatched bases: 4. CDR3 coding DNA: TGTGCCAGCAGCGACAGGGTTGGTGAGCAGTTCTTC. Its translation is CASSDRVGEQFF.

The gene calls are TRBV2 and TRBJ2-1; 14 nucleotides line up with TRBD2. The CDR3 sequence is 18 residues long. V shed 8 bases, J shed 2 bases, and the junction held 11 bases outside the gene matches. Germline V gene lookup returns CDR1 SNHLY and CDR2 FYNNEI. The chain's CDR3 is CASDLGLAGVGAYNEQFF. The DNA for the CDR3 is TGTGCCAGCGATCTGGGACTAGCGGGAGTCGGCGCCTACAATGAGCAGTTCTTC.

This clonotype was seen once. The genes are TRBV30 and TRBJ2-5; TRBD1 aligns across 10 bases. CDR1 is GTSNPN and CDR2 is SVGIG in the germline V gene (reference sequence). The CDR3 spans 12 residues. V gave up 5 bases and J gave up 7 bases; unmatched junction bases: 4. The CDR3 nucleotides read TGTGCCTGGGACAGGGGGCTCGGGACCCAGTACTTC. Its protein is CAWDRGLGTQYF. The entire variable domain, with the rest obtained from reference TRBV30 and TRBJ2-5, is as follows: SQTIHQWPATLVQPVGSPLSLECTVEGTSNPNLYWYRQAAGRGLQLLFYSVGIGQISSEVPQNLSASRPQDRQFILSSKKLLLSDSGFYLCAWDRGLGTQYFGPGTRLLVL.

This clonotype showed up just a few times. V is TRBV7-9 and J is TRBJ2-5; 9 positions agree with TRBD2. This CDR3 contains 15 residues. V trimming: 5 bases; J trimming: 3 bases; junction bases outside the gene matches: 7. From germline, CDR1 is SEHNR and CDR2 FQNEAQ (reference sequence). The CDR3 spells CASSPGVAGEETQYF. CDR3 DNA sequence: TGTGCCAGCAGCCCCGGGGTAGCGGGGGAAGAGACCCAGTACTTC.

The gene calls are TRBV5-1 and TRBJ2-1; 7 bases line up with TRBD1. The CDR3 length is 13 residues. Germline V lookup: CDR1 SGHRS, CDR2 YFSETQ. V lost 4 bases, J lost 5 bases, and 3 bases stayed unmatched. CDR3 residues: CASSRDSNNEQFF. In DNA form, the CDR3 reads TGCGCCAGCAGCCGGGACAGTAACAATGAGCAGTTCTTC.

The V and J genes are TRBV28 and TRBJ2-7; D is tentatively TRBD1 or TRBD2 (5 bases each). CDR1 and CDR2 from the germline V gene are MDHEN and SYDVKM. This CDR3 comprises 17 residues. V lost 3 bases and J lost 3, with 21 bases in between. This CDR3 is CASSFAPGSQGNYEQYV. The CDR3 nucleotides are TGTGCCAGCAGTTTCGCCCCAGGGAGCCAGGGCAACTACGAGCAGTACGTC.

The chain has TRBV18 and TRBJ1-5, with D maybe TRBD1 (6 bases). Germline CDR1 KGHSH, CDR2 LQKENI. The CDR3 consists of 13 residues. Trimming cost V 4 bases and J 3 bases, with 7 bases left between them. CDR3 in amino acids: CASSRDINQPQHF. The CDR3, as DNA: TGTGCCAGCTCACGGGACATCAATCAGCCCCAGCATTTT.

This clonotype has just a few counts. DNA for the CDR3: TGTGCCAGCAGCTTTACAGGGACTAATCAGCCCCAGCATTTT. This translates into CASSFTGTNQPQHF. This chain uses TRBV7-2 with TRBJ1-5; the D gene is possibly TRBD1 (6 bases). The CDR3 length is 14 residues. Trimming removed 3 bases from V and 4 bases from J, with 10 bases in between. Germline lookup yields CDR1 SGHTA and CDR2 FQGNSA.

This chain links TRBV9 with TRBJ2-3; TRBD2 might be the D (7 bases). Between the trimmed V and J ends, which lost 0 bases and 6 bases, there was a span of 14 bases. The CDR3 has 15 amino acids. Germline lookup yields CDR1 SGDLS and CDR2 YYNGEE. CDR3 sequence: CASSVVGGPSDTQYF. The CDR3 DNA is TGTGCCAGCAGCGTAGTCGGGGGGCCCTCGGATACGCAGTATTTT.

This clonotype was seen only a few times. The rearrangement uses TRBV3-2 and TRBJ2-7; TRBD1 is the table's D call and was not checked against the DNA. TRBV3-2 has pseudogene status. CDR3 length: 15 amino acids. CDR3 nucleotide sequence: TGTGCCAGCAGCAAAAGACAGGGGGCAAGGGACGAGCAGTACGTC. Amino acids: CASSKRQGARDEQYV.

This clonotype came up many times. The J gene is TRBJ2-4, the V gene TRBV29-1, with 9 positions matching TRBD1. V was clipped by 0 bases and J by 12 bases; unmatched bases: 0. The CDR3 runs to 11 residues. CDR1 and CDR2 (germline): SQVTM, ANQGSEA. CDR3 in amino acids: CSVEEGQGQYF. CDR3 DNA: TGCAGCGTTGAAGAGGGACAGGGTCAGTACTTC.

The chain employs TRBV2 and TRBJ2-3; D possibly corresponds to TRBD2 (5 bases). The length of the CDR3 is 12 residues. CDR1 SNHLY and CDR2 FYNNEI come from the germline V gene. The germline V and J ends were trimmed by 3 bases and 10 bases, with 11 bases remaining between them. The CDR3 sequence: CASSEAGLPQYF. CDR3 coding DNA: TGTGCCAGCAGTGAGGCGGGCCTTCCGCAGTATTTT. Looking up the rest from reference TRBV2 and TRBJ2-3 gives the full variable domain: EPEVTQTPSHQVTQMGQEVILRCVPISNHLYFYWYRQILGQKVEFLVSFYNNEISEKSEIFDDQFSVERPDGSNFTLKIRSTKLEDSAMYFCASSEAGLPQYFGPGTRLTVL.

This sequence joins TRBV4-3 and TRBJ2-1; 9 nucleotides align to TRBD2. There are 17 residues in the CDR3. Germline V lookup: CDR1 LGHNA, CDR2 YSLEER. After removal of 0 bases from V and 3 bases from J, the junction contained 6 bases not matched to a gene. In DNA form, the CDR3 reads TGCGCCAGCAGCCAAGATCCAGGGCGGGGGGGCTACAATGAGCAGTTCTTC. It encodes CASSQDPGRGGYNEQFF.

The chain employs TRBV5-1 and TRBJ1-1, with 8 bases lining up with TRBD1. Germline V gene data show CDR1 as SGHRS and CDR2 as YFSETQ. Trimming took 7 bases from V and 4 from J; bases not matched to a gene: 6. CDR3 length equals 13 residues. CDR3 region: CASSGTGGTEAFF. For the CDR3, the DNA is TGCGCCAGCTCCGGGACAGGCGGCACTGAAGCTTTCTTT.

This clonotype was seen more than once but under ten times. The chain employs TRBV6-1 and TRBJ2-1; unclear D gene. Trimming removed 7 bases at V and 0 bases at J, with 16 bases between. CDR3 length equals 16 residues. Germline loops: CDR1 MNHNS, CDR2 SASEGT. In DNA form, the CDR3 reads TGTGCCAGCATAGGGCCTTCATACAGCTCCTACAATGAGCAGTTCTTC. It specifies CASIGPSYSSYNEQFF.

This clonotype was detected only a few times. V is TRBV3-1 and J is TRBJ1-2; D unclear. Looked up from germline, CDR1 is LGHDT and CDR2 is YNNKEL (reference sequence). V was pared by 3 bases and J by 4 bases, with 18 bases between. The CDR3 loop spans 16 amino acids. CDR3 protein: CASSQGREDPTYGYTF. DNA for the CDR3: TGTGCCAGCAGCCAGGGTAGGGAGGACCCGACCTATGGCTACACCTTC.

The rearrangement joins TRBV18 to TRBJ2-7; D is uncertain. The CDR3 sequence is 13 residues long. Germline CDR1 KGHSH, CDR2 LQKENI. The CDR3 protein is CASSHGSTYEKYV. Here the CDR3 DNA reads TGTGCCAGCTCCCACGGATCCACCTACGAGAAGTACGTC.

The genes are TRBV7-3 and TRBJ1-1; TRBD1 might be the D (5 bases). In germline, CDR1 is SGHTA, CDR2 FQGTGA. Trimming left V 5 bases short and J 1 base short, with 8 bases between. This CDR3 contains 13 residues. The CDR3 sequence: CASSPGTNTEAFF. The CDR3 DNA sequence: TGTGCCAGCAGCCCGGGGACGAACACTGAAGCTTTCTTT.

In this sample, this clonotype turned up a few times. The CDR3 DNA reads TGTGCCAGCAGCCCTAGCCTTACGGGTAGCGGCACAGATACGCAGTATTTT. Residues: CASSPSLTGSGTDTQYF. This chain joins TRBV11-2 and TRBJ2-3; a possible D gene is TRBD2 (5 bases). The CDR3 extends over 17 amino acids. CDR1 is SGHAT and CDR2 is FQNNGV in the germline V gene. Trimming shortened V by 5 bases and J by 1 base, and 19 bases separated the two germline ends.

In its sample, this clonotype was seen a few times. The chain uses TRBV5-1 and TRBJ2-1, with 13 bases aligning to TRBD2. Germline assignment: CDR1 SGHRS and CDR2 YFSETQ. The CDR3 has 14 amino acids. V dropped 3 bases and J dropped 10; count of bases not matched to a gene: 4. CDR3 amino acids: CASSSTSGGAEQFF. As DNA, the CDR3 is TGCGCCAGCAGCTCTACTAGCGGGGGGGCAGAGCAGTTCTTC.

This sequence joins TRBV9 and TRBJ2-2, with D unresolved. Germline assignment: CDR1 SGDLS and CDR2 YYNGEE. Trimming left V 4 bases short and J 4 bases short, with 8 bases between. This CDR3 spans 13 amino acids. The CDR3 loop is CASSSQPTGELFF. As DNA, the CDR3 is TGTGCCAGCAGCTCACAGCCCACCGGGGAGCTGTTTTTT.

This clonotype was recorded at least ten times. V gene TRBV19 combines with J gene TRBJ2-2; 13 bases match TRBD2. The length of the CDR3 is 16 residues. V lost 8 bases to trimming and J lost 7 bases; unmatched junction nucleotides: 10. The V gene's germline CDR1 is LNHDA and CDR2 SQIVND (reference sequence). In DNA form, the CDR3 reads TGTGCCAGTTCGAGGACTAGCGGGGGTAGGGTCGGGGAGCTGTTTTTT. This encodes CASSRTSGGRVGELFF.

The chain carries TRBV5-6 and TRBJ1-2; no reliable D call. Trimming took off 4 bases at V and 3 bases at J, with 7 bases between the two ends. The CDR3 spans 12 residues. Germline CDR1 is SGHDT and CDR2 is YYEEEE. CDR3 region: CASSAWDYGYTF. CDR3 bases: TGTGCCAGCAGCGCGTGGGACTATGGCTACACCTTC.

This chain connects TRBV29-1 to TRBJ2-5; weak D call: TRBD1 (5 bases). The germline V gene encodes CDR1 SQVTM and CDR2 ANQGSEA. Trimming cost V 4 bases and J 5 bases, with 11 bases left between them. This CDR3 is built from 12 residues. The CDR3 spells CSVGGQAETQYF. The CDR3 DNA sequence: TGCAGCGTTGGGGGCCAAGCCGAGACCCAGTACTTC.

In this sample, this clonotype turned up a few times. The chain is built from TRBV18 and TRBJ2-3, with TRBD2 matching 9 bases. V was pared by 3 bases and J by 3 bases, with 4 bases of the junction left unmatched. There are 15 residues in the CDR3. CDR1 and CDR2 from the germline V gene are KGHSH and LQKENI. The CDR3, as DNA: TGTGCCAGCTCACCCGGGACTAGCATGACAGATACGCAGTATTTT. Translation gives CASSPGTSMTDTQYF.